Listed below are T cell receptor beta chains from one sample, sequenced in a study of naive and memory T cell subsets. In TCRdb, the UMI-ligation and nested PCR reads were re-called with MiXCR into one record per CDR3 protein. This table has approximately 140,000 distinct CDR3 sequences, 20% to 25% appearing once. Sequenced: naive CD4+ T cells from blood. The source is a human donor in good health. Both conserved end residues are part of each CDR3. A D gene is named only where the DNA matches it firmly. For some rows the clone size is stated as once, few or many, or as a class when expanded; others skip it.

clone size,J gene,V gene,D gene,CDR3 DNA,CDR3 protein
.,TRBJ1-6,TRBV27,.,TGTGCCAGCAAAGCGATTGGTGTGGATTCACCCCTCCACTTT,CASKAIGVDSPLHF
few,TRBJ1-1,TRBV20-1,.,TGCAGTGCTAGAGATCATGGGTATGGAGCTTTCTTT,CSARDHGYGAFF
few,TRBJ1-1,TRBV7-2,.,TGTGCCAGCAGCTCTCAGGGAATCACTGAAGCTTTCTTT,CASSSQGITEAFF
.,TRBJ2-2,TRBV20-1,.,TGCAGTGCTAGAGACCCGGGCCAAAACACCGGGGAGCTGTTTTTT,CSARDPGQNTGELFF
few,TRBJ2-1,TRBV12-5,.,TGTGCTAGTGGTTTGGTACTTGAGCAGTTCTTC,CASGLVLEQFF
few,TRBJ1-5,TRBV28,TRBD1,TGTGCCAGCAGTTCCCGACAGGGTGGTCAGCCCCAGCATTTT,CASSSRQGGQPQHF
few,TRBJ2-3,TRBV20-1,TRBD1,TGCAGTGCTACACCGGGACAGAGCACAGATACGCAGTATTTT,CSATPGQSTDTQYF
few,TRBJ2-7,TRBV6-6,TRBD2,TGTGCCAGCAGTTGGCCTGGCGGGGGATCCCACGAGCAGTACTTC,CASSWPGGGSHEQYF
.,TRBJ2-7,TRBV20-1,.,TGCAGTGCTAAGAAACAGGGTAGCTCCTACGAGCAGTACTTC,CSAKKQGSSYEQYF
.,TRBJ2-1,TRBV11-2,.,TGTGCCAGCAGCTTTTCTCAGGTCAATGAGCGGTTCTTC,CASSFSQVNERFF
.,TRBJ1-2,TRBV29-1,TRBD1,TGCAGCGTTGAAGCCTCCACAGGGGCGGGCGGCTACACCTTC,CSVEASTGAGGYTF
many,TRBJ1-5,TRBV7-2,.,TGTGCCAGCAGCTTATGGGGTGGGGAGCCCCAGCATTTT,CASSLWGGEPQHF
.,TRBJ2-6,TRBV5-1,.,TGCGCCAGCAGCTTGGAGATTCCAAGCTCTGGGGCCAACGTCCTGACTTTC,CASSLEIPSSGANVLTF
.,TRBJ1-3,TRBV10-3,.,TGTGCCATCAGGGGCCGGGACAACTCTGGAAACACCATATATTTT,CAIRGRDNSGNTIYF
few,TRBJ2-5,TRBV25-1,.,TGTGCCAGCAGCCGCCCCCGACAGGACTCTCTGCAAGAGACCCAGTACTTC,CASSRPRQDSLQETQYF
.,TRBJ2-1,TRBV20-1,.,TGCAGTGCTAGAGATCTGGGCAACAATGAGCAGTTCTTC,CSARDLGNNEQFF
.,TRBJ2-3,TRBV27,.,TGTGCCAGCAGTTTCTTGCCTAGAAGCACAGATACGCAGTATTTT,CASSFLPRSTDTQYF
few,TRBJ1-1,TRBV29-1,.,TGCAGCGTCGGATGGGGCAAGGGTCTGGGCACTGAAGCTTTCTTT,CSVGWGKGLGTEAFF
few,TRBJ2-7,TRBV7-2,.,TGTGCCAGCAGCCCCAGAAGTGAGCAGTACTTC,CASSPRSEQYF
many,TRBJ2-7,TRBV7-6,.,TGTGCCAGCAGCTTATCGGGACGGGGGTACGAGCAGTACTTC,CASSLSGRGYEQYF
few,TRBJ1-1,TRBV20-1,.,TGCAGTGCTCCACGCACTGAAGCTTTCTTT,CSAPRTEAFF
many,TRBJ2-1,TRBV6-5,.,TGTGCCAGCAGTCCCCAGGCCTACAATGAGCAGTTCTTC,CASSPQAYNEQFF
few,TRBJ2-1,TRBV4-3,TRBD2,TGCGCCAGCAGCCATGGGACTAGCGGAGACAATGAGCAGTTCTTC,CASSHGTSGDNEQFF
.,TRBJ2-4,TRBV19,.,TGTGCCAGTACCCAGGCCACCCCCGGCGACATTCAGTACTTC,CASTQATPGDIQYF
few,TRBJ2-7,TRBV6-6,.,TGTGCCAGCACTCCGGGACAATCTCGATTCGACGAGCAGTACTTC,CASTPGQSRFDEQYF
few,TRBJ1-2,TRBV7-8,.,TGTGCCAGCACACAGGAGCCTGACTATGGCTACACCTTC,CASTQEPDYGYTF
few,TRBJ2-7,TRBV21-1,.,TGTGCCAGCCGATTCCGGGACAGGACACAAGGGCAGTACTTC,CASRFRDRTQGQYF
many,TRBJ1-5,TRBV6-6,.,TGTGCCAGCAGAGGGGACCGCAGCGGAGGGAGCAATCAGCCCCAGCATTTT,CASRGDRSGGSNQPQHF
few,TRBJ2-1,TRBV5-5,TRBD1,TGTGCCAGCAGCCCAAGGACAGGGCATGAGCAGTTCTTC,CASSPRTGHEQFF
.,TRBJ1-4,TRBV20-1,.,TGCAGTGCTAGAGATCTTTGGCATAATGAAAAACTGTTTTTT,CSARDLWHNEKLFF
few,TRBJ1-4,TRBV20-1,.,TGCAGTGCTAGAGATTTGCTAGGGAGTGAAAAACTGTTTTTT,CSARDLLGSEKLFF